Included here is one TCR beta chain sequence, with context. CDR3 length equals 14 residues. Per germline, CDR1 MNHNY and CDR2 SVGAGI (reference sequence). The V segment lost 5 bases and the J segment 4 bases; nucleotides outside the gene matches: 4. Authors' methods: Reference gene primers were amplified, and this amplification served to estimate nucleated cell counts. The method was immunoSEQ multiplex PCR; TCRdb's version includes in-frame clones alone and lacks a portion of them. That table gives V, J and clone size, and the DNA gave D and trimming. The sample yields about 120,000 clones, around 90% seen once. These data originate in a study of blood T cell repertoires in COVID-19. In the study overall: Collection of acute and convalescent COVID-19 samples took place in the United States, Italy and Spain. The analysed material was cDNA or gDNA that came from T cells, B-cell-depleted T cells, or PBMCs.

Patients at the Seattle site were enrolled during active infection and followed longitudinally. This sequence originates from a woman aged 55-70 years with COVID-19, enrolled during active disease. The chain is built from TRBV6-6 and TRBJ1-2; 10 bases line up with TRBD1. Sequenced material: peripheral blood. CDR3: CASSRRDRGYGYTF. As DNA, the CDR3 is TGTGCCAGCAGTCGTCGGGACAGGGGCTATGGCTACACCTTC.